This T cell receptor (beta chain) stems from a study of cytomegalovirus exposure and HLA in healthy donors. Study results and limitations: In a later analysis, at a false discovery rate of 0.05, 16,951 TCR beta sequences were associated with HLA alleles. Confirmation was obtained in vitro that a few CMV-associated chains are specific for CMV antigens.

PCR primers comprised 60 Vbeta and 13 Jbeta primers. Method: immunoSEQ multiplex PCR; TCRdb's copy keeps in-frame clones and lacks some. Among about 190,000 clones, more than 75% were seen once, and the ten largest hold 1.6%. The CDR3 spans 14 residues. V was cut by 3 bases and J by 3 bases, with 10 bases left in between. In germline, CDR1 is SGHRS, CDR2 YFSETQ. Comments on this clone: Its target is not known.

The sequenced sample consisted of PBMCs. This receptor was identified in a woman between 50 and 59 years old in good health and CMV-seronegative. J is TRBJ1-3 and V is TRBV5-1; D is uncertain. The DNA of the CDR3 is TGCGCCAGCAGCTACGGACTAGTTGGAAACACCATATATTTT. Translated, it gives CASSYGLVGNTIYF.